One and the same sample provided the 17 T cell receptor beta chains below, sequenced in a study of a mutant IDH1 vaccine in newly diagnosed glioma. As to time point: week 11, during vaccination. Each dose of the vaccine consisted of 300 ug of mutant IDH1 20-mer peptide, with topical imiquimod. The method was immunoSEQ multiplex PCR; TCRdb's version includes in-frame clones alone and lacks a portion of them. The sample contains about 32,000 clones, about 78% of which appear only once. Their specific antigens are unknown. The starting material was PBMCs, obtained from a glioma patient whose treatment included an IDH1 peptide vaccine. These receptors all come from a man younger than 45 with glioma.

V is TRBV19 and J is TRBJ1-4; TRBD1 might be the D (5 bases). CDR1 LNHDA and CDR2 SQIVND come from the germline V gene (reference sequence). V gave up 5 bases and J gave up 2 bases, with 12 bases separating them. The CDR3 sequence is 15 residues long. The CDR3 spells CASSDSLGTNEKLFF. The CDR3 nucleotides are TGTGCCAGTAGTGACAGTCTGGGGACTAATGAAAAACTGTTTTTT.

V usage is TRBV30 and J usage is TRBJ1-5; D gene uncertain. Germline V lookup: CDR1 GTSNPN, CDR2 SVGIG (reference sequence). The V gene lost 2 bases and the J gene lost 9 bases, with 14 bases spanning the gap. This CDR3 is built from 13 residues. The CDR3 sequence is CAWSFEGLGPQHF. In DNA form, the CDR3 reads TGTGCCTGGAGTTTCGAGGGCCTAGGGCCCCAGCATTTT.

This sequence joins TRBV6-4 and TRBJ1-5; D possibly corresponds to TRBD1 (5 bases). From germline, CDR1 is MRHNA and CDR2 SNTAGT. The CDR3 totals 17 residues. The ends were cut back, 0 bases at V and 0 bases at J, with 12 bases in the middle. CDR3 nucleotides: TGTGCCAGCAGTGACTCAGCGGGACGATTTAGCAATCAGCCCCAGCATTTT. Amino acids: CASSDSAGRFSNQPQHF.

CDR3 bases: TGTGCCTGGAGTGAGGGACTAGCGGGGGAGCAAGATACGCAGTATTTT. This sequence encodes CAWSEGLAGEQDTQYF. The chain joins TRBV30 to TRBJ2-3, with TRBD2 matching over 14 bases. J lost 5 bases, V lost 1 base, and 5 bases had no gene match. The CDR3 length is 16 residues. Germline CDR1 reads GTSNPN; CDR2 reads SVGIG (reference sequence).

This clone turned up a few times. The V and J genes are TRBV18 and TRBJ1-5; 7 nucleotides agree with TRBD1. The CDR3 is 15 amino acids. The V gene's germline CDR1 is KGHSH and CDR2 LQKENI. The trim removed 4 bases at V and 6 bases at J, leaving 9 bases unmatched. This CDR3 is CASSLGQENGQPQHF. CDR3 nucleotide sequence: TGTGCCAGCTCACTCGGACAGGAGAATGGTCAGCCCCAGCATTTT.

The chain links TRBV29-1 to TRBJ1-3, with D perhaps TRBD1 (5 bases). Between the trimmed V and J ends, which lost 8 bases and 0 bases, there was a span of 17 bases. This CDR3 spans 15 amino acids. Germline-derived CDR1 and CDR2 are SQVTM and ANQGSEA. For the CDR3, the DNA is TGCAGCTTCTCGGACACTATCGGCTCTGGAAACACCATATATTTT. This gives the protein CSFSDTIGSGNTIYF.

This clone has only a few counts. The V gene is TRBV7-9, the J gene TRBJ2-1, with 8 positions matching TRBD2. V lost 1 base and J lost 6; bases outside the gene matches: 2. There are 14 residues in the CDR3. Germline V gene lookup returns CDR1 SEHNR and CDR2 FQNEAQ (reference sequence). The CDR3 DNA sequence: TGTGCCAGCAGCTTAGGAGCGGGAGCCAATGAGCAGTTCTTC. It encodes CASSLGAGANEQFF.

This chain links TRBV15 with TRBJ1-6, with TRBD1 matching over 9 bases. This CDR3 spans 16 amino acids. V lost 0 bases and J lost 6; bases outside the gene matches: 3. From germline, CDR1 is LNHNV and CDR2 YYDKDF (reference sequence). CDR3 amino acids: CATSRDRDRVNSPLHF. CDR3 DNA: TGTGCCACCAGCAGAGATCGGGACAGGGTTAATTCACCCCTCCACTTT.

V gene TRBV30 combines with J gene TRBJ2-7; D is possibly TRBD2 (6 bases). Per germline, CDR1 GTSNPN and CDR2 SVGIG (reference sequence). This CDR3 has 15 amino acids. The V gene lost 1 base and the J gene lost 5 bases, with 18 bases spanning the gap. The CDR3 nucleotides read TGTGCCTGGAGTGCCCGGACCACTGGGGGGAACGAGCAGTACTTC. Translated, it gives CAWSARTTGGNEQYF.

The chain has TRBV5-1 and TRBJ2-7; no definite D call. The CDR3 spans 17 residues. CDR1 SGHRS and CDR2 YFSETQ come from the germline V gene. The V gene lost 5 bases and the J gene lost 0 bases, with 21 bases spanning the gap. The CDR3 nucleotides are TGCGCCAGCAGACTGTCCTCCGATCGGTGGAGCTCCTACGAGCAGTACTTC. It yields the protein CASRLSSDRWSSYEQYF.

V gene TRBV30 combines with J gene TRBJ1-2; no definite D call. The V end lost 2 bases, the J end lost 3 bases, and 16 bases lay between the germline ends. Germline CDR1 and CDR2: GTSNPN and SVGIG (reference sequence). The CDR3 sequence is 15 residues long. CDR3 region: CAWSRIGRNDYGYTF. DNA of the CDR3: TGTGCCTGGAGTAGGATAGGGAGGAATGACTATGGCTACACCTTC. The variable domain in full, with the rest retrieved from reference TRBV30 and TRBJ1-2, is SQTIHQWPATLVQPVGSPLSLECTVEGTSNPNLYWYRQAAGRGLQLLFYSVGIGQISSEVPQNLSASRPQDRQFILSSKKLLLSDSGFYLCAWSRIGRNDYGYTFGSGTRLTVV.

V and J are TRBV7-9 and TRBJ2-7, with D hard to call. Germline V gene data show CDR1 as SEHNR and CDR2 as FQNEAQ (reference sequence). V was cut by 2 bases and J by 0 bases, with 14 bases left in between. CDR3 size: 16 residues. The DNA for the CDR3 is TGTGCCAGCAGCTTATCCGAGACATCAAGCTCCTACGAGCAGTACTTC. This sequence encodes CASSLSETSSSYEQYF. The full variable domain, completed using reference TRBV7-9 and TRBJ2-7, is DTGVSQNPRHKITKRGQNVTFRCDPISEHNRLYWYRQTLGQGPEFLTYFQNEAQLEKSRLLSDRFSAERPKGSFSTLEIQRTEQGDSAMYLCASSLSETSSSYEQYFGPGTRLTVT.

The V call is TRBV30, the J call TRBJ1-1, with 7 bases aligning to TRBD1. Germline-derived CDR1 and CDR2 are GTSNPN and SVGIG (reference sequence). This CDR3 is built from 14 residues. J was trimmed by 1 base and V by 3 bases; bases with no gene match: 5. The CDR3 here is CAWSHRGTNTEAFF. DNA of the CDR3: TGTGCCTGGAGCCACAGGGGCACGAACACTGAAGCTTTCTTT.

This clone was observed a handful of times. The chain is built from TRBV6-1 and TRBJ2-7; 11 bases fit TRBD2. This CDR3 is built from 14 residues. V lost 7 bases, J lost 5 bases, and 7 bases stayed unmatched. Per the germline V gene, CDR1 is MNHNS and CDR2 is SASEGT. In DNA form, the CDR3 reads TGTGCCAGCAACCTTAGCGGGAGGGCCCACGAGCAGTACTTC. It translates to CASNLSGRAHEQYF.

A few counts support this clone. The chain links TRBV19 to TRBJ1-5; tentative D call: TRBD1 (5 bases). The V and J ends lost 3 bases and 5 bases respectively, with 11 bases between them. Germline values: CDR1 LNHDA, CDR2 SQIVND (reference sequence). CDR3 size: 14 residues. CDR3 DNA: TGTGCCAGTAGTATCCAGGGAGAGGATCAGCCCCAGCATTTT. Its translation: CASSIQGEDQPQHF. Together with reference TRBV19 and TRBJ1-5, the CDR3 gives the full variable domain: DGGITQSPKYLFRKEGQNVTLSCEQNLNHDAMYWYRQDPGQGLRLIYYSQIVNDFQKGDIAEGYSVSREKKESFPLTVTSAQKNPTAFYLCASSIQGEDQPQHFGDGTRLSIL.

The J gene is TRBJ1-3, the V gene TRBV13; 7 bases map to TRBD1. Germline CDR1 reads PRHDT; CDR2 reads FYEKMQ (reference sequence). This CDR3 has 16 amino acids. V gave up 0 bases and J gave up 0 bases; unmatched junction bases: 2. CDR3 residues: CASSLGGTASGNTIYF. Here the CDR3 DNA reads TGTGCCAGCAGCTTAGGGGGGACAGCCTCTGGAAACACCATATATTTT. The variable domain in full, with the rest retrieved from reference TRBV13 and TRBJ1-3, is AAGVIQSPRHLIKEKRETATLKCYPIPRHDTVYWYQQGPGQDPQFLISFYEKMQSDKGSIPDRFSAQQFSDYHSELNMSSLELGDSALYFCASSLGGTASGNTIYFGEGSWLTVV.

V usage is TRBV6-5 and J usage is TRBJ2-1; 10 bases fit TRBD1. Germline V CDR1 and CDR2: MNHEY, SVGAGI. The J segment lost 4 bases and the V segment lost 6 bases, leaving 6 bases of the junction unmatched. The CDR3 loop spans 15 amino acids. CDR3 in DNA: TGTGCCAGCAGCTTGGACAGGGGGGAATACAATGAGCAGTTCTTC. It is translated as CASSLDRGEYNEQFF.